Here is one T cell receptor beta chain with its context. These data come from a study of radiation and T cells in renal cell carcinoma. V shed 3 bases and J shed 3 bases, with 8 bases lying between them. The CDR3 runs 13 residues. Germline V gene sequence: CDR1 KGHSH, CDR2 LQKENI. The method was immunoSEQ multiplex PCR; TCRdb's version includes in-frame clones alone and lacks a portion of them. The repertoire holds roughly 130,000 clones, around nine tenths seen once, with more than 10% in the top ten. Time point in this sample: baseline pretreatment blood. Treatment meaning: 15 Gy SBRT to primary tumor, nephrectomy 4 weeks later.

This receptor was taken from a woman between 45 and 65 years old with renal cell carcinoma. The specimen was blood, collected from a patient whose treatment included radiotherapy and nephrectomy. This rearrangement joins TRBV18 to TRBJ1-1; the D is unclear. The CDR3 nucleotides read TGTGCCAGCTCACCGGCATGGGACACTGAAGCTTTCTTT. Protein: CASSPAWDTEAFF. The variable domain in full, completed from reference TRBV18 and TRBJ1-1, reads NAGVMQNPRHLVRRRGQEARLRCSPMKGHSHVYWYRQLPEEGLKFMVYLQKENIIDESGMPKERFSAEFPKEGPSILRIQQVVRGDSAAYFCASSPAWDTEAFFGQGTRLTVV.